This T cell receptor beta chain appears in the sequencing data of a study of shared clonotypes between healthy human individuals. Naive CD8 populations comprised CD45RO-negative cells positively selected for CCR7, excluding terminally differentiated effector memory CD45RA+ cells. Concerning this clone itself: Its antigen is not known.

Over several immunoSEQ plates, each subset's genomic DNA was distributed in even portions. As originally analysed: Filtering differed because ImmunoSEQ produced junction-only sequences that carried no quality scores. Data came from immunoSEQ multiplex PCR; TCRdb stores just in-frame clones and leaves some out. V, J and clone size derive from that table, while D and trimming were established from the DNA sequence. The data contain over 750,000 clones, about 97% of them singletons. This CDR3 spans 14 amino acids. From germline, CDR1 is MNHNS and CDR2 SASEGT. V lost 6 bases, J lost 1 base, and 10 bases lay in between. Study conclusions and caveats: What naive subsets generally showed was a larger estimated richness than memory subsets showed. Clonotype sharing levels among donors were expected to vary with sequencing depth.

The TCR sequence derives from a man aged 25 to 45 in good health. V is TRBV6-1 and J is TRBJ1-5; D not resolved. The material sequenced was naive CD8+ T cells sorted from blood. CDR3 nucleotides: TGTGCCAGCAGCCATTCACGAAGCAATCAGCCCCAGCATTTT. Its translation: CASSHSRSNQPQHF.